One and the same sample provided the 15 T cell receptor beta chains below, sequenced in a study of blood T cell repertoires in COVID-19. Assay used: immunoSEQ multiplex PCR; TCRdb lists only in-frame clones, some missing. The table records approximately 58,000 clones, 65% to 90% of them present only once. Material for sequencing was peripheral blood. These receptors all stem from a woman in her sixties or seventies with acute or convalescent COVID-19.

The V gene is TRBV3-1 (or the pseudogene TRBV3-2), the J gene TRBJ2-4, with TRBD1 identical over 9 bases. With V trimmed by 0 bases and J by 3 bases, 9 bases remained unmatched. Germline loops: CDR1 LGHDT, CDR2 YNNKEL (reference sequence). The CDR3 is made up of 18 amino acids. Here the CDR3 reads CASSQDPMGQGGKNIQYF. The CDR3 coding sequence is TGTGCCAGCAGCCAAGATCCCATGGGACAGGGTGGCAAAAACATTCAGTACTTC.

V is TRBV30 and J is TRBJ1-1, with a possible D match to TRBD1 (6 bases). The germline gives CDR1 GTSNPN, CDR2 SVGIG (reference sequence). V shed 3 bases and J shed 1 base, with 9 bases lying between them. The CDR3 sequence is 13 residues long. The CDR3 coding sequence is TGTGCCTGGAGCTCGGACAGGAACACTGAAGCTTTCTTT. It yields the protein CAWSSDRNTEAFF.

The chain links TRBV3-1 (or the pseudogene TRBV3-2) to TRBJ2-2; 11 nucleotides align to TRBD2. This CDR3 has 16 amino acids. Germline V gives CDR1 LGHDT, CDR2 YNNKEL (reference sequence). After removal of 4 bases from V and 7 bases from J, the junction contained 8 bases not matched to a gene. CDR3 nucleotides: TGTGCCAGCAGCCCCGGACTAGCGGGCCTAGTCGGGGAGCTGTTTTTT. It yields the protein CASSPGLAGLVGELFF.

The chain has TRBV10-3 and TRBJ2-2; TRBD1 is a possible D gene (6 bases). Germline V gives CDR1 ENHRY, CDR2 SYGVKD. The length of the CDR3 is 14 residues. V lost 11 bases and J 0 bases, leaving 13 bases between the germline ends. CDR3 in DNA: TGTGCCTCGACCGGGACAACGAACACCGGGGAGCTGTTTTTT. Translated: CASTGTTNTGELFF.

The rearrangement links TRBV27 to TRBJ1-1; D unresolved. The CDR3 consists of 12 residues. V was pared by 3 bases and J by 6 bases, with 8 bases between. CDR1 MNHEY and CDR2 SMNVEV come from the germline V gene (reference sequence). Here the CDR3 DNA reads TGTGCCAGCAGTTTCTGGGGAGCTGAAGCTTTCTTT. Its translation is CASSFWGAEAFF.

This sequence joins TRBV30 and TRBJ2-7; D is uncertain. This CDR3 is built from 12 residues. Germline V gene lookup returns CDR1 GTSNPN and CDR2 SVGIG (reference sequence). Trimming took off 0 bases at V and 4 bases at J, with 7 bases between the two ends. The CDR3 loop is CAWSVSGYEQYF. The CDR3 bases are TGTGCCTGGAGTGTATCCGGTTACGAGCAGTACTTC.

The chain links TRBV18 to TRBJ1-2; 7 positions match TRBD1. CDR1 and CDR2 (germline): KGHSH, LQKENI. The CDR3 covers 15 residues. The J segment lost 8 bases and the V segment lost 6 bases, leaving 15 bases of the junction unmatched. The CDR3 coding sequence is TGTGCCAGCTCCTTATCCCGGGACAGCGTTCTGGGCTACACCTTC. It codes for CASSLSRDSVLGYTF.

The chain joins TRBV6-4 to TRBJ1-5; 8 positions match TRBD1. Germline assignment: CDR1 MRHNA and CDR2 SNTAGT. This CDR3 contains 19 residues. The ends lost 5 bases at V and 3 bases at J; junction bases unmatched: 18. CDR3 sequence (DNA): TGTGCCAGCAGTTGCACCGGGGAGCGACAGGGGAATACCAATCAGCCCCAGCATTTT. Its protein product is CASSCTGERQGNTNQPQHF.

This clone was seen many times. The CDR3 sequence is CAIQGRGLYYGYTF. The DNA for the CDR3 is TGTGCCATCCAGGGGCGGGGGCTTTACTATGGCTACACCTTC. This chain uses TRBV2 with TRBJ1-2, with D possibly matching TRBD1 (6 bases). The CDR3 contains 14 residues. Per germline, CDR1 SNHLY and CDR2 FYNNEI. The V and J ends lost 10 bases and 3 bases respectively, with 18 bases between them.

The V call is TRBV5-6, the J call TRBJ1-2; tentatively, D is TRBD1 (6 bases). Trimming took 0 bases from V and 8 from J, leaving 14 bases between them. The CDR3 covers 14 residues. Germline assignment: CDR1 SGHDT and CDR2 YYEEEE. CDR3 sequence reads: CASSLVAGGGGYTF. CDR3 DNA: TGTGCCAGCAGCTTGGTGGCTGGGGGCGGGGGCTACACCTTC. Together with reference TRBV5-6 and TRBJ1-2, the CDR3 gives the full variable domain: DAGVTQSPTHLIKTRGQQVTLRCSPKSGHDTVSWYQQALGQGPQFIFQYYEEEERQRGNFPDRFSGHQFPNYSSELNVNALLLGDSALYLCASSLVAGGGGYTFGSGTRLTVV.

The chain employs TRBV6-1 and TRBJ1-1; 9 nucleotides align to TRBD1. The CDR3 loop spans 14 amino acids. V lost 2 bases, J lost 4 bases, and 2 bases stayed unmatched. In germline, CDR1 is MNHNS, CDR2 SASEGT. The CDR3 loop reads CASSETGGGTEAFF. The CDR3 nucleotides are TGTGCCAGCAGTGAAACAGGGGGCGGCACTGAAGCTTTCTTT.

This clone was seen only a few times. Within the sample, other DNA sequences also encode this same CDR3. In DNA form, the CDR3 reads TGTGCCAGCAGCCAAGACAGGGTTCAGCCCCAGCATTTT. It translates to CASSQDRVQPQHF. This chain connects TRBV3-1 (or the pseudogene TRBV3-2) to TRBJ1-5; a weak D match, TRBD1 (5 bases). The CDR3 has 13 residues. CDR1 LGHDT and CDR2 YNNKEL come from the germline V gene (reference sequence). The V end lost 0 bases, the J end lost 6 bases, and 6 bases lay between the germline ends.

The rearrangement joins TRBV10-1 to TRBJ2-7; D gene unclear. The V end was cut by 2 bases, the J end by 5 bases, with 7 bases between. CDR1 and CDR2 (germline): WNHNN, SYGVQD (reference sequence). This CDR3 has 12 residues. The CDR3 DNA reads TGCGCCAGCAGTGAGAATTTCAACGAGCAGTACTTC. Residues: CASSENFNEQYF.

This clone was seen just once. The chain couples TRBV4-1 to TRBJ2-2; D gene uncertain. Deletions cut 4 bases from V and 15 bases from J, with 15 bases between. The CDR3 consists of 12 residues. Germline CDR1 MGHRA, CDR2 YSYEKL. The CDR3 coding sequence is TGCGCCAGCAGCCTGCGATCCGACAAGATGTTTTTT. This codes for CASSLRSDKMFF.

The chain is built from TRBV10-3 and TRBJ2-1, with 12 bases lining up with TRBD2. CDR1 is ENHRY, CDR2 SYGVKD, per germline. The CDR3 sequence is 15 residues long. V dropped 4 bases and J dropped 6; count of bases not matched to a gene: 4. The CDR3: CAISVLAGGVNEQFF. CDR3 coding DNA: TGTGCCATCAGTGTCCTAGCGGGGGGGGTCAATGAGCAGTTCTTC.